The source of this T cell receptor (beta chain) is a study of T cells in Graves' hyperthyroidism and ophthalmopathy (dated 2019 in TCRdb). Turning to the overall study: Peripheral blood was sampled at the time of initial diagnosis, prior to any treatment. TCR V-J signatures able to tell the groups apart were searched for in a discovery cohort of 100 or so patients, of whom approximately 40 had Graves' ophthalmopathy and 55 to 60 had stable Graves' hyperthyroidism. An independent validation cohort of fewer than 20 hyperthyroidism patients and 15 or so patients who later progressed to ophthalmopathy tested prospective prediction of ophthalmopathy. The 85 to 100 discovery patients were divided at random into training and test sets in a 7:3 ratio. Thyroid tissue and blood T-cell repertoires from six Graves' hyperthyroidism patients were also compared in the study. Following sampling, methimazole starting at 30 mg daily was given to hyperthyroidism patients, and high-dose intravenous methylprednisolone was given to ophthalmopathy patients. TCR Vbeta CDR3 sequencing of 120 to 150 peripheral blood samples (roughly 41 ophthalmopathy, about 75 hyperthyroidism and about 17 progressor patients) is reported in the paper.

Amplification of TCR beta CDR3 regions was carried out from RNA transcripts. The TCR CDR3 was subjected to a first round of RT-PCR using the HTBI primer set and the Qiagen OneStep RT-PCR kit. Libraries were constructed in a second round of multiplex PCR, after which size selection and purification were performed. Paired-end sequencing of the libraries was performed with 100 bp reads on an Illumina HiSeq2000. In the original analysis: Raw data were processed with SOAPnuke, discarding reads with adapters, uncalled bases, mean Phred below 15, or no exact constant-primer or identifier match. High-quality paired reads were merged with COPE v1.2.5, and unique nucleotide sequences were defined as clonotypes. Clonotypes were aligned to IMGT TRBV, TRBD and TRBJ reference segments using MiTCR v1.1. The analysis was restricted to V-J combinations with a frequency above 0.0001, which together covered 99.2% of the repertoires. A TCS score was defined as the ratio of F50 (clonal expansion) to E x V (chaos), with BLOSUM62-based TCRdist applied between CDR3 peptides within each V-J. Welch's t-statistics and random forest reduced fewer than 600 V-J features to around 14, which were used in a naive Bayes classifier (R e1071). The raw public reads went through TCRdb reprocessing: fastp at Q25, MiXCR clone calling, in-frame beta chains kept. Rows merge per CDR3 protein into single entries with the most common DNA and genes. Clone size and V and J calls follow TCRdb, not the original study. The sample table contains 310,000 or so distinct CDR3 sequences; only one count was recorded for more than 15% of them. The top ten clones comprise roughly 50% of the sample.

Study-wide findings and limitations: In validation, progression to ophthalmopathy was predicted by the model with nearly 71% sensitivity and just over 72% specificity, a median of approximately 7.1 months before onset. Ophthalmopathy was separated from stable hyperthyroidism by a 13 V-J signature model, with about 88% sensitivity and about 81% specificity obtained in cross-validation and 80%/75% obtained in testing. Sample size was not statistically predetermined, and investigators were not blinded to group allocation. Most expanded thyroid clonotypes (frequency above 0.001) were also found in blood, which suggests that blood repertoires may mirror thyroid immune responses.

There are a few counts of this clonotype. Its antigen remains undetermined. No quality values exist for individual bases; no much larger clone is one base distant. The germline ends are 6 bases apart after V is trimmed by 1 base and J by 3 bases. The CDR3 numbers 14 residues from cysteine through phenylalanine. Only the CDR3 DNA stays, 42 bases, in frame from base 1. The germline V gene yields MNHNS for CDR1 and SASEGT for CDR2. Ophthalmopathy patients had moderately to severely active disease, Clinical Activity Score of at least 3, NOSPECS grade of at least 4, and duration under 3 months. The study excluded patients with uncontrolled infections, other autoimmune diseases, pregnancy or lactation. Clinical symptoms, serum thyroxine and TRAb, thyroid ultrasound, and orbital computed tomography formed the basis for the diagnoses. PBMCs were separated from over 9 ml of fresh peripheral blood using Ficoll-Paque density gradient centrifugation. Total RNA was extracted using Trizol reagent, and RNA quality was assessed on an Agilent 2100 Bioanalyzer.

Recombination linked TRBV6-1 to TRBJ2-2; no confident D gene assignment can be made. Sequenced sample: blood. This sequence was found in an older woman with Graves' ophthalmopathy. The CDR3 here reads CASSEGVHTGELFF. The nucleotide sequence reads TGTGCCAGCAGTGAAGGGGTGCACACCGGGGAGCTGTTTTTT.